This is a list of T cell receptor beta chains from one sample in a study of T cell repertoires in ileal Crohn's disease. TCRdb's table, derived via immunoSEQ multiplex PCR, lists solely in-frame clones and lacks some. The repertoire holds 14,000 or so clones, with roughly 80% as singletons. The sequenced sample consisted of ileal tissue. Every receptor here comes from an adult with Crohn's disease. The conserved cysteine and the conserved F or W are not part of the CDR3 here. The order of the fields is D gene, V gene, CDR3 protein. D genes are given only for firm matches.

D gene: NA; V gene: TRBV7-6; CDR3 protein: ASSLQVGELF
D gene: NA; V gene: TRBV30; CDR3 protein: AQTGTSGNTIY
D gene: NA; V gene: TRBV7-3; CDR3 protein: ASSLGQGTSPLH
D gene: NA; V gene: TRBV6-5; CDR3 protein: ASSRREGTEAF
D gene: TRBD2; V gene: TRBV6-1; CDR3 protein: ASSEGGTSGADTQY
D gene: TRBD2; V gene: TRBV5-5; CDR3 protein: ASSATSGGVYEQY
D gene: NA; V gene: TRBV13; CDR3 protein: ASSLGLEQY
D gene: NA; V gene: TRBV7-2; CDR3 protein: ASSFGLERGSPLH
D gene: TRBD2; V gene: TRBV4-3; CDR3 protein: ASSQRRGGAEAGANVLT
D gene: NA; V gene: TRBV7-2; CDR3 protein: ASSPDSVLNSGANVLT
D gene: NA; V gene: TRBV5-1; CDR3 protein: ASSSTGNPYNEQF
D gene: TRBD2; V gene: TRBV5-1; CDR3 protein: ASESGDRTDTQY
D gene: NA; V gene: TRBV27; CDR3 protein: ASSPYEGGGYT
D gene: NA; V gene: TRBV5-5; CDR3 protein: ASSLVGVTTGELF
D gene: NA; V gene: TRBV5-4; CDR3 protein: ASSFDTNQPQH
D gene: TRBD2; V gene: TRBV9; CDR3 protein: ASSDTGGPYNEQF
D gene: NA; V gene: TRBV5-1; CDR3 protein: ASSLAGGLAYEQY
D gene: TRBD1; V gene: TRBV14; CDR3 protein: ASSERQGASYEQY
D gene: TRBD2; V gene: TRBV30; CDR3 protein: AWSPKGRELSNTGELF
D gene: TRBD1; V gene: TRBV25-1; CDR3 protein: ASSRRQGTEAF
D gene: TRBD1; V gene: TRBV28; CDR3 protein: ASSAGQGSGNTIY
D gene: TRBD1; V gene: TRBV18; CDR3 protein: ASSLGQVNTGELF
D gene: TRBD1; V gene: TRBV12-5; CDR3 protein: ASANDRGLETQY
D gene: TRBD1; V gene: TRBV7-9; CDR3 protein: ASSLAPGQGSGPEAF
D gene: NA; V gene: TRBV5-4; CDR3 protein: ASSPMTDVNYGYT
D gene: TRBD1; V gene: TRBV14; CDR3 protein: ASSQVDRGRIYNEQF
D gene: TRBD1; V gene: TRBV4-2; CDR3 protein: ASSSDRGGTYEQY
D gene: TRBD1; V gene: TRBV4-3; CDR3 protein: ASSLGTGGLTGELF
D gene: NA; V gene: TRBV5-1; CDR3 protein: ASSPGVAETQY
D gene: NA; V gene: TRBV2; CDR3 protein: ASSPQGNQPQH
D gene: NA; V gene: TRBV5-1; CDR3 protein: ASSFYRDKSDTNYGYT
D gene: TRBD2; V gene: TRBV9; CDR3 protein: ASSVATGGSGTQY
D gene: NA; V gene: TRBV5-4; CDR3 protein: ASSFERNYGYT
D gene: NA; V gene: TRBV7-2; CDR3 protein: ASSPGGAGGETQY
D gene: NA; V gene: TRBV9; CDR3 protein: ASSVGQGNANEKLF
D gene: NA; V gene: TRBV2; CDR3 protein: ASRASRDNQPQH
D gene: TRBD2; V gene: TRBV7-8; CDR3 protein: ASSLVAGGFYNEQF
D gene: TRBD1; V gene: TRBV29-1; CDR3 protein: SVGQGGGYT
D gene: TRBD1; V gene: TRBV6-6; CDR3 protein: ASSYQGANTEAF
D gene: NA; V gene: TRBV28; CDR3 protein: ASSAPGAGVIKTQY
D gene: TRBD1; V gene: TRBV27; CDR3 protein: ASRQGQVSYNEQF
D gene: NA; V gene: TRBV2; CDR3 protein: ASSAELYSNQPQH
D gene: NA; V gene: TRBV5-1; CDR3 protein: ATKRTVNTEAF
D gene: TRBD1; V gene: TRBV28; CDR3 protein: ASSFISTGPGNQPQH
D gene: TRBD2; V gene: TRBV2; CDR3 protein: ATLAGTYTDTQY
D gene: TRBD1; V gene: TRBV5-4; CDR3 protein: ASSADRGVNEQY
D gene: NA; V gene: TRBV4-1; CDR3 protein: ASSHPNTDTQY
D gene: TRBD2; V gene: TRBV5-4; CDR3 protein: ASSLTSGGAKNIQY
D gene: NA; V gene: TRBV5-1; CDR3 protein: ASSRGANTGELF
D gene: NA; V gene: TRBV5-3; CDR3 protein: ARTLGRPSYEQY
D gene: TRBD2; V gene: TRBV13; CDR3 protein: ASSSWTSGGRGDTQY
D gene: TRBD1; V gene: TRBV5-1; CDR3 protein: ASSLTGVVPDTQY
D gene: TRBD1; V gene: TRBV12-5; CDR3 protein: ASGSGTGGIYTEAF
D gene: NA; V gene: TRBV27; CDR3 protein: ASSFAVSGANVLT
D gene: TRBD1; V gene: TRBV15; CDR3 protein: VARQQGDEKLF